One TCR beta chain is described in this entry. No antigen is known for it. This sample is drawn from a study of long-term antiretroviral therapy in people with HIV. The study, taken as a whole, reports: Diversity went up after ART and still fell short of transplant donor controls. When set beside controls, HIV repertoires had CDR3 length ranges that were narrower. Clones expanded before ART dominated the repertoire at all time points.

With survey level as its setting, the immunoSEQ assay was v3.0. Sequencing was performed with immunoSEQ multiplex PCR; in TCRdb, only in-frame clones are kept and a portion is missing. This table holds roughly 30,000 clones, 80% to 95% found once. The CDR3 is 14 amino acids. CDR1 is SEHNR, CDR2 FQNEAQ, per germline (reference sequence). V shed 2 bases and J shed 4 bases, with 11 bases lying between them. The TCR comes from a man between 18 and 35 years old with HIV. This specimen consisted of unsorted PBMCs, obtained 3.1 years after starting antiretroviral therapy. The V call is TRBV7-9, the J call TRBJ1-2; D gene uncertain. CDR3 in DNA: TGTGCCAGCAGCTTATATCCGAGGCTCTATGGCTACACCTTC. It specifies CASSLYPRLYGYTF.